The source of this T cell receptor beta chain is a study of a mutant IDH1 vaccine in newly diagnosed glioma. Only in-frame clones appear in the TCRdb table, and some are missing; sequencing was by immunoSEQ multiplex PCR. The sample includes some 67,000 clones, over 70% of them seen just once. Time point here: baseline, week 1 (first vaccination visit). Treatment defined: pre-vaccination baseline after standard-of-care therapy. CDR1 is MNHNY and CDR2 is SVGAGI in the germline V gene (reference sequence). The V end was cut by 5 bases, the J end by 2 bases, with 17 bases between. The CDR3 has 16 amino acids.

The chain has TRBV6-6 and TRBJ2-3; D is possibly TRBD1 (5 bases). The receptor's source is a woman between 18 and 30 years old with glioma. Some clones in this sample may be carry-over from other donors' samples. This material consisted of peripheral blood mononuclear cells (PBMCs), taken from a glioma patient treated with radiotherapy, temozolomide or both. CDR3 protein: CASSRPQGSSTDTQYF. DNA of the CDR3: TGTGCCAGCAGTAGGCCCCAGGGTTCCTCCACAGATACGCAGTATTTT.